This entry lists 6 T cell receptor beta chains sequenced from one sample in a study of cytomegalovirus exposure and HLA in healthy donors. In the PCR, 60 Vbeta and 13 Jbeta primers were used. Profiled with immunoSEQ multiplex PCR; TCRdb holds only in-frame clones, not every one. Seen here are tens of thousands of clones, around 68% observed once, and the top ten hold 9.5% to 13%. What was sequenced was PBMCs. These receptors were collected from a woman in her twenties or thirties in good health and CMV-seronegative.

This rearrangement joins TRBV19 to TRBJ1-1; TRBD1 matches at 7 bases. This CDR3 spans 15 amino acids. The V segment lost 5 bases and the J segment 2 bases; nucleotides outside the gene matches: 8. The V gene's germline CDR1 is LNHDA and CDR2 SQIVND (reference sequence). CDR3 DNA: TGTGCCAGTAGTCAAGACAGGGCTATTAACACTGAAGCTTTCTTT. Translating it yields CASSQDRAINTEAFF.

The genes are TRBV12-2 and TRBJ1-1; the table's D call TRBD1 went unverified against the DNA. TRBV12-2 is deemed a pseudogene. This CDR3 comprises 17 residues. The CDR3 DNA sequence: TGTGCAAGTCGCTTAATCTCAGGGGGCATTAGGAACACTGAAGCTTTCTTT. Amino acids: CASRLISGGIRNTEAFF.

The chain has TRBV4-3 and TRBJ1-1, with TRBD1 identical over 7 bases. Looked up from germline, CDR1 is LGHNA and CDR2 is YSLEER. The CDR3 totals 17 residues. V shed 3 bases and J 0 bases; nucleotides not matched to a gene: 10. The CDR3 nucleotides are TGCGCCAGCAGCCAGGACAGGCTGGTGGGTTTGAACACTGAAGCTTTCTTT. As protein: CASSQDRLVGLNTEAFF.

This rearrangement joins TRBV6-1 to TRBJ2-3; TRBD2 agrees at 7 bases. Germline values: CDR1 MNHNS, CDR2 SASEGT. This CDR3 has 15 residues. J was trimmed by 2 bases and V by 8 bases; bases with no gene match: 10. The CDR3 reads CASYYDGGNTDTQYF. The DNA for the CDR3 is TGTGCCAGCTACTATGACGGGGGGAACACAGATACGCAGTATTTT.

To note about this clone: Because the CDR3 is missing its conserved closing phenylalanine or tryptophan, this is likely a read error. The DNA is left out, because the CDR3 cannot be placed on it with certainty; the CDR3 is given as TCRdb lists it. The CDR3 sequence: CASSPGQGAVWI. This chain links TRBV18 with TRBJ2-7; the D call in the table, TRBD1, was not verified against the DNA. The CDR3 totals 12 residues, both ends included. Germline CDR1 is KGHSH and CDR2 is LQKENI.

The chain joins TRBV10-2 to TRBJ1-2; D call uncertain. The V end was cut by 4 bases, the J end by 3 bases, with 9 bases between. The CDR3 is 13 amino acids. Looked up from germline, CDR1 is WSHSY and CDR2 is SAAADI. In DNA form, the CDR3 reads TGCGCCAGCAGTGCTGGAGGGTACTATGGCTACACCTTC. Translation gives CASSAGGYYGYTF.